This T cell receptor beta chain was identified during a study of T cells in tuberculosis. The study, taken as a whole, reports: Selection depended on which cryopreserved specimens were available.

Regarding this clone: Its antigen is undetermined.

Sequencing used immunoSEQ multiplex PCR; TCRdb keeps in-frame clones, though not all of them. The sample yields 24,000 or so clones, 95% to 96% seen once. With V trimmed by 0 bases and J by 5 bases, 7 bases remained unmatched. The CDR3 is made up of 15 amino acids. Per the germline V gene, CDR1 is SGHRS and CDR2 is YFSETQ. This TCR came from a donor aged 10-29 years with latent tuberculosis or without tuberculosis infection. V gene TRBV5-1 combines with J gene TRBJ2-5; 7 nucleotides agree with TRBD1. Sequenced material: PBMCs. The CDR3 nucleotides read TGCGCCAGCAGCTTGGGGGCCCCGACAGGGGAGACCCAGTACTTC. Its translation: CASSLGAPTGETQYF.